Shown below are 13 T cell receptor beta chains from a single sample sequenced in a study of T cell changes during pregnancy in multiple sclerosis. Data came from immunoSEQ multiplex PCR; TCRdb stores just in-frame clones and leaves some out. Of 100,000 or so clones in the sample, around 93% are singletons; the top ten hold 3.5% to 4.5%. The sequencing here drew on peripheral blood, taken in the first trimester of pregnancy. All receptors come from a female donor with multiple sclerosis, enrolled in a pregnancy study.

The CDR3 DNA is TGCGCCAGCAGGTCCCGGGATGACACTGAAGCTTTCTTT. Protein product: CASRSRDDTEAFF. The chain joins TRBV10-2 to TRBJ1-1; unclear D gene. Trimming took off 6 bases at V and 3 bases at J, with 11 bases between the two ends. The CDR3 has 13 amino acids. Germline V gives CDR1 WSHSY, CDR2 SAAADI.

In this sample, this clone turned up once. The chain carries TRBV9 and TRBJ1-3, with TRBD1 matching over 8 bases. CDR1 is SGDLS and CDR2 is YYNGEE in the germline V gene. V was pared by 3 bases and J by 3 bases, with 5 bases of the junction left unmatched. The CDR3 runs 15 residues. This CDR3 reads CASSAADRVGNTIYF. In DNA form, the CDR3 reads TGTGCCAGCAGCGCAGCGGACAGGGTTGGAAACACCATATATTTT.

The V call is TRBV30, the J call TRBJ2-7, with D tentatively TRBD1 (6 bases). V lost 3 bases, J lost 2 bases, and 14 bases lay in between. This CDR3 has 14 residues. CDR1 GTSNPN and CDR2 SVGIG come from the germline V gene (reference sequence). CDR3 region: CAWSPGTPTYEQYF. The CDR3 region has the DNA TGTGCCTGGAGCCCCGGGACACCTACCTACGAGCAGTACTTC.

CDR3 loop: CASSVDPQKNTEAFF. CDR3 DNA: TGTGCCAGCAGCGTAGACCCACAGAAGAACACTGAAGCTTTCTTT. The chain has TRBV9 and TRBJ1-1; D is undetermined. The CDR3 totals 15 residues. V was shortened by 0 bases and J by 1 base, with 10 bases between the two germline ends. In germline, CDR1 is SGDLS, CDR2 YYNGEE.

This clone was observed once. The rearrangement links TRBV12-5 to TRBJ1-1, with D maybe TRBD1 (6 bases). V lost 6 bases to trimming and J lost 1 base, with 9 bases between them. The germline V gene encodes CDR1 LGHNT and CDR2 FRNRAP. The CDR3 totals 13 residues. DNA of the CDR3: TGTGCTAGTGGATTGACAGGGAACACTGAAGCTTTCTTT. Translated, it gives CASGLTGNTEAFF.

J is TRBJ1-5 and V is TRBV7-2; D perhaps matches TRBD1 (5 bases). There are 16 residues in the CDR3. V dropped 2 bases and J dropped 6 bases, with 17 bases sitting between them. From germline, CDR1 is SGHTA and CDR2 FQGNSA. The DNA for the CDR3 is TGTGCCAGCAGCTTACGGGGGGGTCTTTTCCCTCAGCCCCAGCATTTT. Amino acid sequence: CASSLRGGLFPQPQHF.

The gene calls are TRBV9 and TRBJ2-5; TRBD2 matches at 10 bases. Germline V gives CDR1 SGDLS, CDR2 YYNGEE. The CDR3 contains 16 residues. The junction had 7 bases not matched to a gene; V was cut back by 0 bases and J by 5 bases. CDR3 sequence: CASSVGALAGAETQYF. The CDR3 DNA sequence: TGTGCCAGCAGCGTAGGAGCGCTAGCGGGGGCGGAGACCCAGTACTTC.

The gene calls are TRBV7-9 and TRBJ1-2; tentatively, D is TRBD1 (6 bases). The V gene's germline CDR1 is SEHNR and CDR2 FQNEAQ (reference sequence). The length of the CDR3 is 15 residues. V gave up 2 bases and J gave up 4 bases, with 14 bases separating them. The CDR3, as DNA: TGTGCCAGCAGCTTAATGCCAGGGGCGTCCTATGGCTACACCTTC. Its protein is CASSLMPGASYGYTF.

The chain employs TRBV6-5 and TRBJ2-7; D call uncertain. The ends were cut back, 2 bases at V and 2 bases at J, with 7 bases in the middle. The CDR3 contains 13 residues. Germline loops: CDR1 MNHEY, CDR2 SVGAGI. CDR3 DNA sequence: TGTGCCAGCAGTTACGCGAGGACCTACGAGCAGTACTTC. Amino acids: CASSYARTYEQYF.

The chain combines TRBV6-4 with TRBJ2-3, with 8 positions matching TRBD2. Germline V gene data show CDR1 as MRHNA and CDR2 as SNTAGT. CDR3 length: 16 amino acids. The V segment lost 2 bases and the J segment 5 bases; nucleotides outside the gene matches: 9. DNA of the CDR3: TGTGCCAGCAGTGACCCAACGGGGGGGGGCCGAGATACGCAGTATTTT. Translating it yields CASSDPTGGGRDTQYF.

The chain joins TRBV10-3 to TRBJ2-2; 12 positions agree with TRBD2. The germline gives CDR1 ENHRY, CDR2 SYGVKD. CDR3 size: 19 residues. V lost 6 bases, J lost 7 bases, and 18 bases stayed unmatched. The CDR3 reads CAIRDVAVLAGGHGGELFF. As DNA, the CDR3 is TGTGCCATCAGAGATGTTGCTGTCCTAGCGGGGGGGCACGGCGGGGAGCTGTTTTTT.

The V gene is TRBV6-1, the J gene TRBJ2-7, with 9 bases identical to TRBD1. J gave up 2 bases and V 3 bases, and 2 bases lay outside the gene matches. This CDR3 has 14 amino acids. Germline V gene sequence: CDR1 MNHNS, CDR2 SASEGT. CDR3 amino acids: CASSEDRGAYEQYF. The CDR3 nucleotides are TGTGCCAGCAGTGAGGACAGGGGAGCCTACGAGCAGTACTTC.

The rearrangement joins TRBV2 to TRBJ2-2; TRBD1 agrees at 7 bases. The V gene end was trimmed by 6 bases and the J gene end by 7 bases; junction bases not matched to a gene: 8. The V gene's germline CDR1 is SNHLY and CDR2 FYNNEI. There are 14 residues in the CDR3. CDR3 region: CASSLDRADGELFF. CDR3 bases: TGTGCCAGCAGCCTAGACAGGGCGGACGGGGAGCTGTTTTTT.